The sequence of this T cell receptor (beta chain) was determined in a study of cytomegalovirus exposure and HLA in healthy donors. With V trimmed by 6 bases and J by 2 bases, 5 bases remained unmatched. The CDR3 sequence is 14 residues long. Per germline, CDR1 SNHLY and CDR2 FYNNEI. The primer mix had 60 Vbeta and 13 Jbeta primers. Repertoires were generated with immunoSEQ multiplex PCR, while TCRdb's copy carries only in-frame clones and drops some. The sample records approximately 92,000 clones, 60% to 80% being singletons. This clone has just a few counts. The sequenced sample consisted of PBMCs. The receptor comes from a man in his fifties in good health and CMV-seropositive. The chain links TRBV2 to TRBJ2-3, with 7 bases fitting TRBD2. CDR3 region: CASRGGDYTDTQYF. In DNA, the CDR3 is TGTGCCAGCAGGGGGGGGGACTACACAGATACGCAGTATTTT. Variable domain in full (rest from reference TRBV2 and TRBJ2-3): EPEVTQTPSHQVTQMGQEVILRCVPISNHLYFYWYRQILGQKVEFLVSFYNNEISEKSEIFDDQFSVERPDGSNFTLKIRSTKLEDSAMYFCASRGGDYTDTQYFGPGTRLTVL.